This TCR beta chain derives from a study of blood T cell repertoires in COVID-19. Study background: Researchers got acute and convalescent COVID-19 samples from the United States, Italy and Spain.

Method: immunoSEQ multiplex PCR; TCRdb's copy keeps in-frame clones and lacks some. Among some 270,000 clones listed, roughly 89% were seen once. This TCR derives from a man in his thirties or forties with acute or convalescent COVID-19. Sequenced input: peripheral blood.

The CDR3 loop is CASSQTFGTSGVETQYF. The CDR3 region has the DNA TGCGCCAGCAGCCAAACCTTCGGGACTAGCGGGGTGGAGACCCAGTACTTC. This chain uses TRBV4-1 with TRBJ2-5, with 13 bases that match TRBD2. The CDR3 runs 17 residues. Per the germline V gene, CDR1 is MGHRA and CDR2 is YSYEKL. The ends lost 2 bases at V and 5 bases at J; junction bases unmatched: 8.